This entry features one T cell receptor (beta chain) sequence. Study processing details: Counts of nucleated cells, estimated from reference gene primer amplification, were obtained. Generated by immunoSEQ multiplex PCR, the TCRdb table keeps only in-frame clones and is missing some. Clone size and the V and J calls come from that table; the DNA yielded D and trimming. The table includes 70,000 to 75,000 clones, roughly 80% detected once. CDR1 is MNHNY and CDR2 is SVGAGI in the germline V gene (reference sequence). CDR3 size: 13 residues. V gave up 10 bases and J gave up 5 bases; unmatched junction bases: 9. The sample is drawn from a study of blood T cell repertoires in COVID-19.

The sample taken for sequencing was peripheral blood. The chain carries TRBV6-6 and TRBJ2-5; 8 positions match TRBD2. The TCR comes from a woman over 75 with active or convalescent COVID-19. CDR3 nucleotide sequence: TGTGCCATCGGGGGGGCGGTAGGGGAGACCCAGTACTTC. Encoded protein: CAIGGAVGETQYF.